This T cell receptor (beta chain) was sequenced for a study of blood T cell repertoires in COVID-19. Study background: From T cells, B-cell-depleted T cells, or PBMCs came the material, which was cDNA or gDNA.

Germline V gene lookup returns CDR1 WSHSY and CDR2 SAAADI. This CDR3 is built from 15 residues. Trimming removed 5 bases from V and 1 base from J; junction bases left unmatched: 4. Authors' analysis steps: Amplified reference gene primers provided the basis for estimating nucleated cell counts. Clones were read by immunoSEQ multiplex PCR, and TCRdb kept only the in-frame ones, dropping some. D and trimming come from the DNA, and the V and J calls and clone size come from that table. The data show some 350,000 clones, around 91% seen once. This rearrangement joins TRBV10-2 to TRBJ2-5; TRBD2 matches 10 bases. The sequence was collected from a woman under 30 who had recovered from COVID-19. The sample was peripheral blood. CDR3 sequence (DNA): TGCGCCAGCAGTCCGTCTAGCGGGGGCCAAGAGACCCAGTACTTC. Its translation: CASSPSSGGQETQYF.